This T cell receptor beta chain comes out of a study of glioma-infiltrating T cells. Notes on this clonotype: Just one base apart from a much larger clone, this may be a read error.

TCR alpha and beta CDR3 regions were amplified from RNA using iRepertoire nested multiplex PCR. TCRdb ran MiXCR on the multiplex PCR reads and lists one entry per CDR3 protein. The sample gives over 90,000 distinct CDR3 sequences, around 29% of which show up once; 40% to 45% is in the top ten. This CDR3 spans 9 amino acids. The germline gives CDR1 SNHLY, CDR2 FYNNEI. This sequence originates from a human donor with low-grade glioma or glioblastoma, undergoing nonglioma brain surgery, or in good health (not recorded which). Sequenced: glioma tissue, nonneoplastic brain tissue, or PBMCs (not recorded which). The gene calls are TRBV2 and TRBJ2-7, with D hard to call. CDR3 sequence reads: CATTPERYF. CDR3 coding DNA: TGTGCCACCACCCCCGAGCGGTACTTC.